A single sample is the source of the 18 T cell receptor beta chains below, sequenced in a study of control samples from healthy donors and cancer patients. Libraries were prepared by immunoSEQ multiplex PCR; TCRdb keeps only in-frame clonotypes and omits some of them. The table has around 130,000 clones, 70% to 90% seen once. Sequencing used blood. The origin of the receptors is a middle-aged man in good health.

The chain carries TRBV13 and TRBJ2-2; D gene uncertain. The germline V gene encodes CDR1 PRHDT and CDR2 FYEKMQ (reference sequence). The CDR3 is made up of 13 amino acids. V shed 1 base and J shed 1 base, with 1 base lying between them. As DNA, the CDR3 is TGTGCCAGCAGCTTAGAGAACACCGGGGAGCTGTTTTTT. Translating gives CASSLENTGELFF.

The J gene is TRBJ1-5, the V gene TRBV4-1, with TRBD1 identical over 7 bases. V dropped 1 base and J dropped 9; count of bases not matched to a gene: 9. The CDR3 has 15 residues. The germline V gene encodes CDR1 MGHRA and CDR2 YSYEKL. The DNA for the CDR3 is TGCGCCAGCAGCCAAGTGACAGGGCAGGGGTGGCCCCAGCATTTT. This gives the protein CASSQVTGQGWPQHF.

CDR3 nucleotide sequence: TGTGCCAGCAGCGTAGGGACAGGAGGGCTGGAGACCCAGTACTTC. This translates into CASSVGTGGLETQYF. The chain recombines TRBV9 with TRBJ2-5; D possibly corresponds to TRBD1 (7 bases). Germline V lookup: CDR1 SGDLS, CDR2 YYNGEE. Trimming pared 0 bases from V and 5 bases from J, leaving 14 bases between. The CDR3 contains 15 residues.

The chain uses TRBV19 and TRBJ2-5, with unresolved D. The CDR3 runs 15 residues. The germline V gene encodes CDR1 LNHDA and CDR2 SQIVND (reference sequence). V was pared by 5 bases and J by 5 bases, with 18 bases between. CDR3 DNA: TGTGCCAGTAGTTCATCGCTACAAGGTCATGAGACCCAGTACTTC. Its protein product is CASSSSLQGHETQYF.

The rearrangement joins TRBV3-1 (or the pseudogene TRBV3-2) to TRBJ1-6; D possibly corresponds to TRBD1 (5 bases). V lost 0 bases, J lost 2 bases, and 11 bases lay in between. Germline values: CDR1 LGHDT, CDR2 YNNKEL (reference sequence). The CDR3 length is 17 residues. CDR3 residues: CASSQEAGRTYNSPLHF. CDR3 nucleotides: TGTGCCAGCAGCCAAGAGGCAGGGAGGACCTATAATTCACCCCTCCACTTT.

The CDR3 reads CASSLSREDTQYF. DNA of the CDR3: TGTGCCAGCAGCTTATCGCGGGAAGATACGCAGTATTTT. The chain carries TRBV11-2 and TRBJ2-3, with a possible D match to TRBD2 (6 bases). Trimming pared 2 bases from V and 5 bases from J, leaving 8 bases between. The CDR3 runs to 13 residues. Germline assignment: CDR1 SGHAT and CDR2 FQNNGV.

A single count supports this clone. The chain joins TRBV11-2 to TRBJ2-7; no clear D gene. Germline-derived CDR1 and CDR2 are SGHAT and FQNNGV. There are 11 residues in the CDR3. Between the trimmed V and J ends, which lost 7 bases and 2 bases, there was a span of 6 bases. DNA of the CDR3: TGTGCCAGCAAAACTACCTACGAGCAGTACTTC. This translates into CASKTTYEQYF.

The DNA of the CDR3 is TGTGCCATCAGTGATGGGACTAGAGTGAATTCGGAGCAGTTCTTC. It is translated as CAISDGTRVNSEQFF. The chain has TRBV10-3 and TRBJ2-1, with 8 bases fitting TRBD2. Looked up from germline, CDR1 is ENHRY and CDR2 is SYGVKD. This CDR3 spans 15 amino acids. The V segment lost 3 bases and the J segment 10 bases; nucleotides outside the gene matches: 11.

Only one count was recorded for this clone. The chain links TRBV9 to TRBJ1-3; no definite D call. CDR3 length: 16 amino acids. In germline, CDR1 is SGDLS, CDR2 YYNGEE. Trimming shortened V by 0 bases and J by 0 bases, and 10 bases separated the two germline ends. CDR3 sequence (DNA): TGTGCCAGCAGCGTAGGTTACGGATTCTCTGGAAACACCATATATTTT. Translated, it gives CASSVGYGFSGNTIYF.

The CDR3 is CSVPSDRGRPQETQYF. The CDR3 DNA follows: TGCAGCGTTCCTTCCGACCGGGGCCGGCCCCAAGAGACCCAGTACTTC. This chain connects TRBV29-1 to TRBJ2-5, with D perhaps being TRBD1 or TRBD2 (5 bases each). Germline lookup yields CDR1 SQVTM and CDR2 ANQGSEA. Trimming stripped 5 bases from V and 1 base from J, with 20 bases between. This CDR3 comprises 16 residues.

The chain couples TRBV6-5 to TRBJ1-1; the D gene is possibly TRBD1 (6 bases). The CDR3 length is 15 residues. With 8 bases removed from V and 7 bases from J, the gap between germline ends came to 23 bases. CDR1 and CDR2 (germline): MNHEY, SVGAGI. CDR3 coding DNA: TGTGCCAGCCCACCCCCCCCGGGGGCGCCTGGTGAAGCTTTCTTT. It yields the protein CASPPPPGAPGEAFF.

This chain uses TRBV11-2 with TRBJ1-4; weak D call: TRBD1 (5 bases). V lost 5 bases, J lost 3 bases, and 19 bases lay in between. The CDR3 extends over 17 amino acids. In germline, CDR1 is SGHAT, CDR2 FQNNGV. CDR3 DNA sequence: TGTGCCAGCAGCACACCAGTGATGGGGGTTCCTAATGAAAAACTGTTTTTT. Its translation is CASSTPVMGVPNEKLFF.

This chain links TRBV5-1 with TRBJ2-2; the D gene is possibly TRBD2 (6 bases). Germline-derived CDR1 and CDR2 are SGHRS and YFSETQ. Trimming removed 4 bases from V and 6 bases from J, with 10 bases in between. The CDR3 is 13 amino acids. CDR3 protein: CASSGEEAGELFF. For the CDR3, the DNA is TGCGCCAGCAGCGGGGAGGAGGCCGGGGAGCTGTTTTTT. The full variable domain, with the rest looked up from reference TRBV5-1 and TRBJ2-2, is KAGVTQTPRYLIKTRGQQVTLSCSPISGHRSVSWYQQTPGQGLQFLFEYFSETQRNKGNFPGRFSGRQFSNSRSEMNVSTLELGDSALYLCASSGEEAGELFFGEGSRLTVL.

The rearrangement joins TRBV2 to TRBJ2-7, with D uncertain. Germline V lookup: CDR1 SNHLY, CDR2 FYNNEI. The CDR3 extends over 11 amino acids. Trimming took off 8 bases at V and 3 bases at J, with 8 bases between the two ends. CDR3: CASSPGYEQYF. CDR3 bases: TGTGCCAGCTCCCCCGGCTACGAGCAGTACTTC.

V is TRBV5-1 and J is TRBJ2-7; D tentatively reads TRBD1 or TRBD2 (5 bases each). CDR1 and CDR2 (germline): SGHRS, YFSETQ. Trimming left V 2 bases short and J 2 bases short, with 11 bases between. The CDR3 runs 14 residues. CDR3 sequence reads: CASSLRWGPYEQYF. CDR3 nucleotides: TGCGCCAGCAGCTTAAGATGGGGACCCTACGAGCAGTACTTC.

This chain joins TRBV6-5 and TRBJ1-6; D not certain. The germline gives CDR1 MNHEY, CDR2 SVGAGI. With 8 bases removed from V and 10 bases from J, the gap between germline ends came to 12 bases. CDR3 size: 12 residues. The CDR3 DNA sequence: TGTGCCAGCTGGAGGGTTGGGTCACCCCTCCACTTT. As protein: CASWRVGSPLHF.

Only one count was recorded for this clone. V gene TRBV5-6 combines with J gene TRBJ1-2, with D maybe TRBD1 (6 bases). The germline CDR1 and CDR2 sequences are SGHDT and YYEEEE. The CDR3 runs 14 residues. V was shortened by 2 bases and J by 6 bases, with 14 bases between the two germline ends. DNA for the CDR3: TGTGCCAGCAGCTTAATACAGGGTCCCCATGGCTACACCTTC. Its translation is CASSLIQGPHGYTF. The whole variable domain, filled in from reference TRBV5-6 and TRBJ1-2, reads DAGVTQSPTHLIKTRGQQVTLRCSPKSGHDTVSWYQQALGQGPQFIFQYYEEEERQRGNFPDRFSGHQFPNYSSELNVNALLLGDSALYLCASSLIQGPHGYTFGSGTRLTVV.

The chain joins TRBV4-1 to TRBJ1-5; 7 bases align to TRBD1. Germline CDR1 reads MGHRA; CDR2 reads YSYEKL. Trimming took 2 bases from V and 6 from J; bases not matched to a gene: 7. The CDR3 has 15 amino acids. CDR3 sequence reads: CASSQRQGGSQPQHF. Here the CDR3 DNA reads TGCGCCAGCAGCCAACGACAGGGTGGTAGTCAGCCCCAGCATTTT.